This TCR beta chain appears in the sequencing data of a study of T-cell reconstitution after alpha-beta-depleted transplantation in children. Study conclusions and caveats: Expanded graft clones numbering several hundred reportedly gave rise to alpha-beta T cells about two months after transplant. At day 60, the high TCRbeta diversity found in some patients originated from recipient T cells and thymic progenitors that had survived. T-cell counts and diversity at one year following transplant were attributed mainly to newly produced T cells.

This CDR3 has 18 amino acids. In this sample, this clonotype turned up a few times. The target antigen is unknown. For TCRbeta, the library was prepared with unique molecular identifiers. One entry per CDR3 protein, called by TCRdb with MiXCR from the PCR reads. The table lists about 58,000 distinct CDR3 sequences, about 40% of them singletons. This material consisted of PBMCs, mostly from graft donor cells, taken 360 days after TCRalphabeta/CD19-depleted stem cell transplant. The genes are TRBV21-1 and TRBJ2-5; the D call in the table, TRBD1, was not verified against the DNA. TRBV21-1 is given as a pseudogene. The origin of this receptor is a male patient younger than 18 who had a stem cell transplant for acute lymphoblastic leukemia, so the T cells may come from the graft donor. CDR3 nucleotides: TGTGCCAGCAGCAAAGGGGCAGGGACAGGGCACTTCCAAGAGACCCAGTACTTC. Amino acid sequence: CASSKGAGTGHFQETQYF.